This T cell receptor beta chain stems from a study of CXCR3-negative and CXCR3-positive naive CD8 T cells. Across the study: The dataset comprises roughly 140 million TRB reads in total, with about 1.5 +/- 0.3 million reads per library.

The authors made the TRB cDNA libraries by 5' RACE using UMI labels. TCRdb reprocessed the 5' RACE reads and stores each CDR3 protein as one record, lacking DNA. This listing includes around 61,000 distinct CDR3 sequences. Points from the study as a whole: Similar TRBV-TRBJ gene usage was seen in naive CXCR3-negative and CXCR3-positive cells, but not in memory cells. The study found CXCR3 expression partially decreased after cryopreservation and ran most assays on fresh PBMCs. The TRB CDR3s that CXCR3-positive naive cells carried were more hydrophobic than those of CXCR3-negative naive cells.

A word on this clonotype: What it binds is unknown.

The CDR3 covers 13 residues. In germline, CDR1 is LNHDA, CDR2 SQIVND (reference sequence). This chain uses TRBV19 with TRBJ1-2. Sequenced sample: naive CXCR3+ CD8+ T cells from blood. Subset of the sample: CD45RO-CCR7+CD27+CD95- naive CD8+ T cells expressing CXCR3 (TNR3+). The clonotype originates from a human donor in good health. Some clones in this sample may be carry-over from other donors' samples. CDR3 loop: CASSIAPREGYTF.